These T cell receptor beta chains were read from a single sample in a study of identical twins. TCRdb ran MiXCR on the 5' RACE reads and lists one entry per CDR3 protein. This sample has 350,000 or so distinct CDR3 sequences, with approximately 8.7% found just once. The sample consisted of naive T cells sorted from blood. The source of these receptors is a woman aged 45-59 years in good health. Both conserved end residues are part of each CDR3. Each record gives: CDR3 length, D gene, V gene, J gene, clone size, CDR3 protein, CDR3 DNA. The D gene is left open where the match is weak. Rows may omit the clone size; those that give it use once, few, many or a size class.

len: 14
d_gene: -
v_gene: TRBV13
j_gene: TRBJ2-1
abundance: -
CDR3aa: CATSSWSGDDEQFF
CDR3nt: TGTGCCACCAGTTCTTGGTCGGGAGACGATGAGCAGTTCTTC

len: 15
d_gene: TRBD1
v_gene: TRBV5-1
j_gene: TRBJ2-3
abundance: many
CDR3aa: CASETGQRAPDTQYF
CDR3nt: TGCGCCAGCGAGACGGGACAGCGAGCCCCAGATACGCAGTATTTT

len: 17
d_gene: -
v_gene: TRBV3-1
j_gene: TRBJ2-2
abundance: few
CDR3aa: CASSQAGAETNTGELFF
CDR3nt: TGTGCCAGCAGCCAAGCTGGGGCGGAGACGAACACCGGGGAGCTGTTTTTT

len: 13
d_gene: -
v_gene: TRBV20-1
j_gene: TRBJ1-5
abundance: few
CDR3aa: CSASLSLDQPQHF
CDR3nt: TGCAGTGCTAGTCTCAGCCTCGATCAGCCCCAGCATTTT

len: 16
d_gene: -
v_gene: TRBV28
j_gene: TRBJ2-7
abundance: -
CDR3aa: CASSPRRGVRSYEQYF
CDR3nt: TGTGCCAGCAGTCCCCGGAGGGGCGTGCGCTCCTACGAGCAGTACTTC

len: 18
d_gene: -
v_gene: TRBV14
j_gene: TRBJ1-1
abundance: few
CDR3aa: CASSQARPISGAETEAFF
CDR3nt: TGTGCCAGCAGCCAAGCCAGGCCAATCAGCGGGGCCGAGACTGAAGCTTTCTTT

len: 18
d_gene: -
v_gene: TRBV7-8
j_gene: TRBJ2-7
abundance: once
CDR3aa: CASSLGGTWKGNAHEQYF
CDR3nt: TGTGCCAGCAGCTTAGGTGGGACTTGGAAAGGGAATGCACACGAGCAGTACTTC

len: 15
d_gene: -
v_gene: TRBV9
j_gene: TRBJ1-1
abundance: -
CDR3aa: CASSVAVAANTEAFF
CDR3nt: TGTGCCAGCAGCGTAGCTGTGGCTGCGAACACTGAAGCTTTCTTT

len: 15
d_gene: TRBD2
v_gene: TRBV20-1
j_gene: TRBJ2-5
abundance: few
CDR3aa: CSARDGRGGQETQYF
CDR3nt: TGCAGTGCTAGAGATGGTCGGGGAGGGCAAGAGACCCAGTACTTC

len: 15
d_gene: -
v_gene: TRBV11-3
j_gene: TRBJ2-3
abundance: -
CDR3aa: CASSAREPSTDTQYF
CDR3nt: TGTGCCAGCAGCGCCCGAGAACCTAGCACAGATACGCAGTATTTT

len: 16
d_gene: TRBD2
v_gene: TRBV27
j_gene: TRBJ2-1
abundance: few
CDR3aa: CASSPYRTSGSNEQFF
CDR3nt: TGTGCCAGCAGTCCCTATAGGACTAGCGGGAGCAATGAGCAGTTCTTC

len: 19
d_gene: TRBD1
v_gene: TRBV10-3
j_gene: TRBJ1-1
abundance: many
CDR3aa: CATIATLQQGQGRMPEAFF
CDR3nt: TGTGCCACCATAGCCACGCTTCAACAGGGACAGGGGCGAATGCCTGAAGCTTTCTTT

len: 14
d_gene: -
v_gene: TRBV28
j_gene: TRBJ2-7
abundance: few
CDR3aa: CASSPSGTHYEQYF
CDR3nt: TGTGCCAGCAGTCCCTCCGGGACCCACTACGAGCAGTACTTC

len: 12
d_gene: -
v_gene: TRBV5-1
j_gene: TRBJ2-7
abundance: -
CDR3aa: CASSIEGHEQYF
CDR3nt: TGCGCCAGCAGCATAGAGGGCCACGAGCAGTACTTC

len: 14
d_gene: -
v_gene: TRBV12-3/TRBV12-4
j_gene: TRBJ2-5
abundance: -
CDR3aa: CASSLRLGGETQYF
CDR3nt: TGTGCCAGCAGTCTACGACTAGGGGGGGAGACCCAGTACTTC

len: 17
d_gene: -
v_gene: TRBV13
j_gene: TRBJ1-1
abundance: few
CDR3aa: CASSLEPPGQINTEAFF
CDR3nt: TGTGCCAGCAGCTTAGAACCTCCGGGACAAATAAACACTGAAGCTTTCTTT

len: 16
d_gene: TRBD2
v_gene: TRBV5-1
j_gene: TRBJ2-3
abundance: many
CDR3aa: CASSPGLAGFTDTQYF
CDR3nt: TGCGCCAGCAGCCCTGGACTAGCGGGATTCACAGATACGCAGTATTTT

len: 13
d_gene: TRBD1
v_gene: TRBV29-1
j_gene: TRBJ2-7
abundance: -
CDR3aa: CSAGTGGRYEQYF
CDR3nt: TGCAGCGCCGGGACAGGGGGGAGGTACGAGCAGTACTTC

len: 15
d_gene: TRBD1
v_gene: TRBV5-5
j_gene: TRBJ2-7
abundance: -
CDR3aa: CASSTRQGTSYEQYF
CDR3nt: TGTGCCAGCAGCACCCGACAGGGGACGTCCTACGAGCAGTACTTC

len: 12
d_gene: -
v_gene: TRBV29-1
j_gene: TRBJ2-3
abundance: few
CDR3aa: CSASKGGDTQYF
CDR3nt: TGCAGCGCCTCAAAAGGGGGAGATACGCAGTATTTT

len: 13
d_gene: TRBD1
v_gene: TRBV29-1
j_gene: TRBJ2-7
abundance: many
CDR3aa: CSVVAGGTYEQYF
CDR3nt: TGCAGCGTTGTGGCAGGGGGCACCTACGAGCAGTACTTC

len: 14
d_gene: TRBD2
v_gene: TRBV5-1
j_gene: TRBJ2-3
abundance: many
CDR3aa: CASHRTSETDTQYF
CDR3nt: TGCGCCAGCCATCGGACTAGCGAGACAGATACGCAGTATTTT

len: 14
d_gene: TRBD2
v_gene: TRBV12-3/TRBV12-4
j_gene: TRBJ2-3
abundance: few
CDR3aa: CALTSGASTDTQYF
CDR3nt: TGTGCCCTGACTAGCGGGGCTAGCACAGATACGCAGTATTTT

len: 14
d_gene: TRBD1
v_gene: TRBV23-1
j_gene: TRBJ2-5
abundance: few
CDR3aa: CASRGTGSQETQYF
CDR3nt: TGCGCCAGCAGAGGGACAGGGTCCCAAGAGACCCAGTACTTC

len: 13
d_gene: TRBD2
v_gene: TRBV24-1
j_gene: TRBJ2-7
abundance: few
CDR3aa: CATSRGESYEQYF
CDR3nt: TGTGCCACATCCCGGGGGGAATCCTACGAGCAGTACTTC

len: 15
d_gene: -
v_gene: TRBV14
j_gene: TRBJ2-7
abundance: few
CDR3aa: CASSPTALTLYEQYF
CDR3nt: TGTGCCAGCAGCCCGACAGCTCTTACTCTATACGAGCAGTACTTC

len: 18
d_gene: TRBD2
v_gene: TRBV20-1
j_gene: TRBJ2-7
abundance: few
CDR3aa: CSARDAGLAGGPTYEQYF
CDR3nt: TGCAGTGCTAGAGATGCGGGACTAGCGGGAGGCCCTACCTACGAGCAGTACTTC

len: 10
d_gene: -
v_gene: TRBV29-1
j_gene: TRBJ2-1
abundance: many
CDR3aa: CSGWGGEQFF
CDR3nt: TGCAGCGGCTGGGGAGGTGAGCAGTTCTTC

len: 14
d_gene: -
v_gene: TRBV7-3
j_gene: TRBJ2-2
abundance: -
CDR3aa: CASSSTGFTGELFF
CDR3nt: TGTGCCAGCAGCTCGACAGGCTTCACCGGGGAGCTGTTTTTT

len: 13
d_gene: -
v_gene: TRBV27
j_gene: TRBJ2-7
abundance: few
CDR3aa: CASSPGLGIPGYF
CDR3nt: TGTGCCAGCAGTCCGGGCCTGGGGATTCCGGGGTACTTC

len: 16
d_gene: TRBD2
v_gene: TRBV11-3
j_gene: TRBJ2-1
abundance: -
CDR3aa: CASSLTGAGGSNEQFF
CDR3nt: TGTGCCAGCAGCTTAACAGGAGCGGGAGGATCCAATGAGCAGTTCTTC

len: 14
d_gene: -
v_gene: TRBV12-3/TRBV12-4
j_gene: TRBJ2-3
abundance: few
CDR3aa: CASSRHGQSDTQYF
CDR3nt: TGTGCCAGCAGCAGACATGGGCAGTCAGACACGCAGTATTTT

len: 15
d_gene: -
v_gene: TRBV10-3
j_gene: TRBJ1-6
abundance: few
CDR3aa: CAISEKSSYNSPLHF
CDR3nt: TGTGCCATCAGTGAGAAGAGCTCCTATAATTCACCCCTCCACTTT

len: 14
d_gene: TRBD2
v_gene: TRBV5-1
j_gene: TRBJ2-5
abundance: few
CDR3aa: CASSLAGLKETQYF
CDR3nt: TGCGCCAGCAGCCTAGCGGGGCTGAAAGAGACCCAGTACTTC

len: 16
d_gene: -
v_gene: TRBV29-1
j_gene: TRBJ2-2
abundance: -
CDR3aa: CSAAGPHSTFTGELFF
CDR3nt: TGCAGCGCTGCGGGACCCCACTCGACCTTCACCGGGGAGCTGTTTTTT

len: 17
d_gene: TRBD2
v_gene: TRBV27
j_gene: TRBJ2-3
abundance: few
CDR3aa: CASQPGPPGLVVDTQYF
CDR3nt: TGTGCCAGCCAACCCGGGCCCCCGGGACTAGTTGTAGATACGCAGTATTTT

len: 15
d_gene: TRBD2
v_gene: TRBV13
j_gene: TRBJ2-3
abundance: few
CDR3aa: CASSLFLAATDTQYF
CDR3nt: TGTGCCAGCAGCTTATTTCTAGCGGCCACAGATACGCAGTATTTT

len: 13
d_gene: -
v_gene: TRBV6-6
j_gene: TRBJ2-7
abundance: few
CDR3aa: CAISRGGTYEQYF
CDR3nt: TGTGCCATCTCAAGGGGCGGTACCTACGAGCAGTACTTC

len: 15
d_gene: -
v_gene: TRBV10-3
j_gene: TRBJ1-5
abundance: many
CDR3aa: CAISDTGTKEEPQHF
CDR3nt: TGTGCCATCAGTGATACCGGGACAAAAGAGGAGCCCCAGCATTTT